These 30 T cell receptor beta chains were all obtained from the same sample, sequenced in a study of shared clonotypes between healthy human individuals. Clones were sequenced by immunoSEQ multiplex PCR, and TCRdb holds only the in-frame ones, with some missing. The table has millions of clones, more than 85% seen once. Sequenced material: naive CD4+ T cells from PBMCs. Subset of the sample: CD45RA+ positively selected. The source of these receptors is a man younger than 35 in good health. Some clones in this sample may be carry-over from other donors' samples.

The rearrangement uses TRBV6-5 and TRBJ1-3, with D unresolved. This CDR3 has 15 residues. V lost 6 bases to trimming and J lost 0 bases, with 12 bases between them. CDR1 and CDR2 (germline): MNHEY, SVGAGI. The CDR3: CASRPFVHSGNTIYF. The CDR3 DNA reads TGTGCCAGCAGGCCTTTCGTGCACTCTGGAAACACCATATATTTT.

The V gene is TRBV6-1, the J gene TRBJ2-2, with 10 bases lining up with TRBD2. CDR3 length equals 16 residues. Germline trimming cut 3 bases from V and 2 bases from J; bases unmatched to any gene: 3. The germline CDR1 and CDR2 sequences are MNHNS and SASEGT. CDR3 sequence: CASSEASGSNTGELFF. DNA of the CDR3: TGTGCCAGCAGTGAGGCTAGCGGGAGTAACACCGGGGAGCTGTTTTTT.

The chain links TRBV21-1 to TRBJ1-2; the tabulated D call, TRBD1, remains unverified against the DNA. TRBV21-1 counts as a pseudogene. This CDR3 is 14 amino acids long. Here the CDR3 reads CASSKALGAYGYTF. For the CDR3, the DNA is TGTGCCAGCAGCAAAGCGCTAGGGGCCTATGGCTACACCTTC.

The rearrangement uses TRBV5-4 and TRBJ2-7; TRBD2 matches 8 bases. V shed 2 bases and J 2 bases; nucleotides not matched to a gene: 3. The CDR3 extends over 14 amino acids. The germline CDR1 and CDR2 sequences are SGHNT and YYREEE (reference sequence). CDR3 sequence: CASSFSSGAYEQYF. CDR3 sequence (DNA): TGTGCCAGCAGCTTTAGTAGCGGGGCCTACGAGCAGTACTTC.

The chain employs TRBV6-1 and TRBJ2-1; a possible D gene is TRBD2 (5 bases). The CDR3 totals 17 residues. From germline, CDR1 is MNHNS and CDR2 SASEGT. Trimming pared 2 bases from V and 3 bases from J, leaving 17 bases between. Here the CDR3 reads CASSEPGKAAFYNEQFF. The CDR3 nucleotides read TGTGCCAGCAGTGAACCCGGAAAAGCGGCGTTCTACAATGAGCAGTTCTTC.

The chain links TRBV27 to TRBJ2-6; a weak D match, TRBD1 (6 bases). The germline V gene encodes CDR1 MNHEY and CDR2 SMNVEV (reference sequence). CDR3 length equals 17 residues. Deletions cut 5 bases from V and 0 bases from J, with 14 bases between. Written as DNA, the CDR3 is TGTGCCAGCAGTCCTCGGACAGAGATCTCTGGGGCCAACGTCCTGACTTTC. This codes for CASSPRTEISGANVLTF. Filled out from reference TRBV27 and TRBJ2-6, the complete variable domain reads EAQVTQNPRYLITVTGKKLTVTCSQNMNHEYMSWYRQDPGLGLRQIYYSMNVEVTDKGDVPEGYKVSRKEKRNFPLILESPSPNQTSLYFCASSPRTEISGANVLTFGAGSRLTVL.

The rearrangement uses TRBV5-8 and TRBJ1-1; no firm D call. V was cut by 0 bases and J by 12 bases, with 21 bases left in between. There are 15 residues in the CDR3. The V gene's germline CDR1 is SGHTS and CDR2 YDEGEE. CDR3 in DNA: TGTGCCAGCAGCTTGGGAATGGGGTTAGGGTTTCAGACTTTCTTT. Translation gives CASSLGMGLGFQTFF.

Of note for this clone: At the DNA level, this CDR3 is encoded by other sequences in the same sample as well. The chain is built from TRBV7-9 and TRBJ2-1; 7 bases are a match to TRBD1. Germline values: CDR1 SEHNR, CDR2 FQNEAQ (reference sequence). This CDR3 contains 13 residues. V gave up 3 bases and J gave up 8 bases; unmatched junction bases: 4. The CDR3 DNA follows: TGTGCCAGCAGCTTGAGACAGGGCGATGAGCAGTTCTTC. Its protein product is CASSLRQGDEQFF.

The gene calls are TRBV5-6 and TRBJ2-3; TRBD2 matches at 7 bases. This CDR3 has 15 residues. Germline-derived CDR1 and CDR2 are SGHDT and YYEEEE. J was trimmed by 0 bases and V by 0 bases; bases with no gene match: 1. This CDR3 is CASSLAGRSTDTQYF. The CDR3 DNA reads TGTGCCAGCAGCTTGGCCGGGAGGAGCACAGATACGCAGTATTTT.

The chain links TRBV25-1 to TRBJ2-5; perhaps D is TRBD1 or TRBD2 (5 bases each). Looked up from germline, CDR1 is MGHDK and CDR2 is SYGVNS. This CDR3 contains 17 residues. V shed 5 bases and J shed 5 bases, with 24 bases lying between them. The chain's CDR3 is CASSPSSQGRIFETQYF. In nucleotides, the CDR3 is TGTGCCAGCAGTCCCAGTTCTCAGGGACGGATTTTTGAGACCCAGTACTTC. The variable domain in full, completed from reference TRBV25-1 and TRBJ2-5, reads EADIYQTPRYLVIGTGKKITLECSQTMGHDKMYWYQQDPGMELHLIHYSYGVNSTEKGDLSSESTVSRIRTEHFPLTLESARPSHTSQYLCASSPSSQGRIFETQYFGPGTRLLVL.

This clone was counted a few times. Different DNA sequences within this sample yield the same CDR3. The V and J genes are TRBV2 and TRBJ1-2; TRBD1 might be the D (5 bases). V was pared by 8 bases and J by 4 bases, with 11 bases between. Germline V gives CDR1 SNHLY, CDR2 FYNNEI. CDR3 length: 12 residues. CDR3 loop: CASRRDGYGYTF. CDR3 DNA: TGTGCCAGCCGCAGGGATGGCTATGGCTACACCTTC.

The chain joins TRBV4-1 to TRBJ2-5; D is unresolved. CDR3 length equals 14 residues. Germline lookup yields CDR1 MGHRA and CDR2 YSYEKL. Trimming removed 4 bases at V and 2 bases at J, with 11 bases between. The CDR3 sequence: CASSRPGTQETQYF. The CDR3 DNA sequence: TGCGCCAGCAGCCGGCCGGGTACGCAAGAGACCCAGTACTTC.

The chain recombines TRBV7-3 with TRBJ2-2, with 11 bases that match TRBD1. The CDR3 spans 19 residues. Germline CDR1 is SGHTA and CDR2 is FQGTGA. Unmatched junction bases numbered 11, after V lost 5 bases and J lost 0 bases. This chain's CDR3 is CASSRIGPGQGANTGELFF. Written as DNA, the CDR3 is TGTGCCAGCAGCCGGATTGGACCGGGACAGGGGGCGAACACCGGGGAGCTGTTTTTT.

This clone occurred once. This chain links TRBV18 with TRBJ2-6; D perhaps matches TRBD2 (5 bases). The CDR3 runs to 15 residues. Trimming removed 2 bases at V and 4 bases at J, with 9 bases between. CDR1 and CDR2 (germline): KGHSH, LQKENI. The CDR3: CASSPEGWGANVLTF. CDR3 in DNA: TGTGCCAGCTCACCAGAGGGTTGGGGGGCCAACGTCCTGACTTTC.

This chain uses TRBV4-2 with TRBJ1-5; 10 bases match TRBD1. Germline CDR1 and CDR2: LGHNA and YNFKEQ. Trimming removed 1 base from V and 5 bases from J; junction bases left unmatched: 2. The CDR3 contains 15 residues. The DNA for the CDR3 is TGTGCCAGCAGCCAAGCAGGACAGGGGGATCAGCCCCAGCATTTT. Its protein product is CASSQAGQGDQPQHF.

The rearrangement joins TRBV18 to TRBJ2-7; TRBD2 aligns across 13 bases. Per germline, CDR1 KGHSH and CDR2 LQKENI. Trimming removed 4 bases from V and 6 bases from J; junction bases left unmatched: 6. This CDR3 region has 15 residues. This CDR3 is CASSQRTSGSGEQYF. CDR3 in DNA: TGTGCCAGCTCACAGAGGACTAGCGGGAGCGGCGAGCAGTACTTC.

The chain joins TRBV27 to TRBJ1-4; a possible D gene is TRBD1 (6 bases). The CDR3 runs to 15 residues. Trimming removed 3 bases from V and 8 bases from J, with 16 bases in between. The germline V gene encodes CDR1 MNHEY and CDR2 SMNVEV (reference sequence). In DNA form, the CDR3 reads TGTGCCAGCAGTTTCTCGGACAGACCGAACGAAAAACTGTTTTTT. It encodes CASSFSDRPNEKLFF.

The chain has TRBV2 and TRBJ2-7, with no clear D. The CDR3 spans 16 residues. Per germline, CDR1 SNHLY and CDR2 FYNNEI. V lost 6 bases and J lost 4, with 22 bases in between. The CDR3 loop reads CASRFGRSAYPYEQYF. The CDR3 region has the DNA TGTGCCAGCAGGTTCGGACGGAGCGCGTACCCGTACGAGCAGTACTTC.

This clone was observed once. J is TRBJ2-3 and V is TRBV5-1, with 7 bases aligning to TRBD2. V was clipped by 2 bases and J by 4 bases; unmatched bases: 7. The CDR3 loop spans 15 amino acids. CDR1 SGHRS and CDR2 YFSETQ come from the germline V gene. In DNA form, the CDR3 reads TGCGCCAGCAGCTTTCGACTAGCTGGTCCAGATACGCAGTATTTT. Translating it yields CASSFRLAGPDTQYF.

This chain uses TRBV10-1 with TRBJ2-7; a possible D gene is TRBD2 (5 bases). The length of the CDR3 is 14 residues. Trimming took off 10 bases at V and 2 bases at J, with 18 bases between the two ends. Germline loops: CDR1 WNHNN, CDR2 SYGVQD (reference sequence). The CDR3, as DNA: TGCGCCAACAACCGGCGGAGGCCTACCTACGAGCAGTACTTC. This sequence encodes CANNRRRPTYEQYF.

V and J are TRBV12-5 and TRBJ1-1; 9 nucleotides line up with TRBD1. The germline gives CDR1 LGHNT, CDR2 FRNRAP. The CDR3 extends over 14 amino acids. The ends lost 6 bases at V and 8 bases at J; junction bases unmatched: 10. CDR3 loop: CASGPRQGVGEAFF. Written as DNA, the CDR3 is TGTGCTAGTGGACCCAGACAGGGGGTCGGCGAAGCTTTCTTT. Full variable domain (remainder filled in from reference TRBV12-5 and TRBJ1-1): DARVTQTPRHKVTEMGQEVTMRCQPILGHNTVFWYRQTMMQGLELLAYFRNRAPLDDSGMPKDRFSAEMPDATLATLKIQPSEPRDSAVYFCASGPRQGVGEAFFGQGTRLTVV.

The CDR3 DNA follows: TGTGCCAGCAGCGAAAGGACAGGGTTGTACGAGCAGTACTTC. It translates to CASSERTGLYEQYF. The chain employs TRBV9 and TRBJ2-7; TRBD1 aligns across 8 bases. This CDR3 contains 14 residues. V dropped 3 bases and J dropped 4; count of bases not matched to a gene: 6. Germline V gives CDR1 SGDLS, CDR2 YYNGEE.

This clone was picked up a small number of times. The rearrangement links TRBV7-7 to TRBJ1-1, with unresolved D. V was shortened by 1 base and J by 0 bases, with 3 bases between the two germline ends. Germline assignment: CDR1 SSHAT and CDR2 FNYEAQ (reference sequence). This CDR3 comprises 13 residues. The CDR3 region is CASSLVVNTEAFF. The CDR3 DNA reads TGTGCCAGCAGCTTAGTGGTGAACACTGAAGCTTTCTTT.

The chain couples TRBV21-1 to TRBJ1-5; whether TRBD1, the table's D call, matches the DNA was not checked. TRBV21-1 represents a pseudogene. CDR3 length: 16 amino acids. In DNA, the CDR3 is TGTGCCAGCAGCAGCCTCCTCCAGGGGATAGGACAGCCCCAGCATTTT. Protein: CASSSLLQGIGQPQHF.

The rearrangement links TRBV4-3 to TRBJ1-1, with TRBD1 matching 7 bases. CDR3 length equals 16 residues. In germline, CDR1 is LGHNA, CDR2 YSLEER. The J segment lost 1 base and the V segment lost 0 bases, leaving 5 bases of the junction unmatched. DNA for the CDR3: TGCGCCAGCAGCCAAGAATGGGGACAGAGGAACACTGAAGCTTTCTTT. This codes for CASSQEWGQRNTEAFF.

V usage is TRBV4-2 and J usage is TRBJ1-3; no definite D call. The germline CDR1 and CDR2 sequences are LGHNA and YNFKEQ. V lost 0 bases and J lost 5, with 8 bases in between. This CDR3 has 14 amino acids. CDR3 DNA sequence: TGTGCCAGCAGCCAAGACAGAACTCGAAACACCATATATTTT. It translates to CASSQDRTRNTIYF.

This rearrangement joins TRBV6-1 to TRBJ2-3; TRBD2 matches at 8 bases. V shed 11 bases and J 4 bases; nucleotides not matched to a gene: 11. The CDR3 is 14 residues long. Germline CDR1 MNHNS, CDR2 SASEGT. CDR3 sequence (DNA): TGTGCCGGTACCGGGACGGGGGGGGCAGATACGCAGTATTTT. Translated, it gives CAGTGTGGADTQYF.

The chain uses TRBV30 and TRBJ2-1; the D is unclear. Germline assignment: CDR1 GTSNPN and CDR2 SVGIG (reference sequence). The CDR3 has 10 amino acids. The CDR3 DNA follows: TGTGGGCTAAAATACAATGAGCAGTTCTTC. It translates to CGLKYNEQFF.

V usage is TRBV18 and J usage is TRBJ1-1; D is perhaps TRBD1 (5 bases). CDR3 length: 15 amino acids. The germline CDR1 and CDR2 sequences are KGHSH and LQKENI. Trimming removed 4 bases from V and 0 bases from J, with 12 bases in between. The CDR3 is CASSLGLGVNTEAFF. The DNA for the CDR3 is TGTGCCAGCTCACTGGGACTCGGGGTGAACACTGAAGCTTTCTTT.

DNA of the CDR3: TGTGCCAGCAGTTTATCCCCAGAAACTAGCGGGAGAGAGTACTTC. This translates into CASSLSPETSGREYF. This chain connects TRBV28 to TRBJ2-7; TRBD2 matches 11 bases. Per germline, CDR1 MDHEN and CDR2 SYDVKM. The CDR3 has 15 amino acids. Losses at the gene ends were 1 base for V and 11 bases for J; bases not matched to a gene: 10.